Sequencing of this T cell receptor beta chain was carried out in a study of early T cells in non-severe SARS-CoV-2 infection. Whole-study context: Bulk RNA taken from unsorted whole blood was sequenced, leaving chains unpaired. Study findings and constraints: VDJdb matching skewed toward anti-spike CD8 responses, missing private and CD4 specificities.

The CDR3 has 13 residues. Germline CDR1 is SGHTA and CDR2 is FQGNSA. Trimming removed 5 bases at V and 3 bases at J, with 10 bases between. As part of library construction, unique molecular identifiers were attached to individual cDNA molecules. Each CDR3 protein gets one entry after TCRdb re-called the 5' RACE reads with MiXCR. The data show more than 65,000 distinct CDR3 sequences, roughly 12% seen once. This clonotype was seen many times. Its specificity is unknown. The sample consisted of whole blood, taken at baseline. This TCR was sampled from an adult who was a healthcare worker with PCR-confirmed SARS-CoV-2 infection or an uninfected control (not recorded which). The chain employs TRBV7-2 and TRBJ1-1; D is unresolved. The CDR3 nucleotides read TGTGCCAGCAGCAGTAGGAGAGACACTGAAGCTTTCTTT. This translates into CASSSRRDTEAFF.